This T cell receptor (beta chain) is from a study of vaccination effects on CD4 cells after COVID-19. Study-level points and caveats: Whether induced by infection or by vaccine, clones showed marked clonal contraction late after vaccination.

The method was immunoSEQ multiplex PCR; TCRdb's version includes in-frame clones alone and lacks a portion of them. The data show tens of thousands of clones, with about 80% seen just once and around 1.2% held by the top ten. Expansion with viral peptide pools was applied to antigen-specific CD4+ T cells by the ViraFEST assay prior to sequencing. A 10-day culture period preceded the isolation of CD4+ T cells. Each participant was administered two doses of either the BNT162b2 or the mRNA-1273 vaccine. Details on this clone: Its antigen is unknown.

The material sequenced was CD4+ T cells from PBMCs cultured with HCoV-229E spike peptides, taken after COVID-19 vaccination. The sequence was collected from a human donor who received a COVID-19 vaccine.

For the CDR3, the DNA is TGTGCCAGCAGCCGCAGGGGAACCTACGAGCAGTACGTC. Residues: CASSRRGTYEQYV. The genes are TRBV7-9 and TRBJ2-7, with a possible D match to TRBD1 (6 bases). Germline CDR1 SEHNR, CDR2 FQNEAQ (reference sequence). CDR3 length equals 13 residues. V was cut by 5 bases and J by 2 bases, with 10 bases left in between.